This T cell receptor (beta chain) is drawn from a study of OX40 agonist ivuxolimab in advanced cancers. General study points: By week 6 at 0.1 to 3.0 mg/kg, blood CD4+ and CD8+ T cells had expanded clonally.

Profiled with immunoSEQ multiplex PCR; TCRdb holds only in-frame clones, not every one. The sample shows some 97,000 clones, approximately 90% of them seen only once. To note about this clone: The antigen is not known.

This CDR3 region has 14 residues. Germline CDR1 MDHEN, CDR2 SYDVKM. The V gene lost 3 bases and the J gene lost 3 bases, with 10 bases spanning the gap. The sample in question was CD4+ or CD8+ T cells sorted from blood, obtained in a trial of the OX40 agonist ivuxolimab. The chain combines TRBV28 with TRBJ2-3; perhaps TRBD2 as D (7 bases). This sequence was found in an adult with an advanced solid tumor such as melanoma, head and neck, liver or kidney cancer. The CDR3, as DNA: TGTGCCAGCAGTTTGGGGGGGCGAACAGATACGCAGTATTTT. Its translation: CASSLGGRTDTQYF. The full variable domain, its missing parts supplied by reference TRBV28 and TRBJ2-3, is DVKVTQSSRYLVKRTGEKVFLECVQDMDHENMFWYRQDPGLGLRLIYFSYDVKMKEKGDIPEGYSVSREKKERFSLILESASTNQTSMYLCASSLGGRTDTQYFGPGTRLTVL.